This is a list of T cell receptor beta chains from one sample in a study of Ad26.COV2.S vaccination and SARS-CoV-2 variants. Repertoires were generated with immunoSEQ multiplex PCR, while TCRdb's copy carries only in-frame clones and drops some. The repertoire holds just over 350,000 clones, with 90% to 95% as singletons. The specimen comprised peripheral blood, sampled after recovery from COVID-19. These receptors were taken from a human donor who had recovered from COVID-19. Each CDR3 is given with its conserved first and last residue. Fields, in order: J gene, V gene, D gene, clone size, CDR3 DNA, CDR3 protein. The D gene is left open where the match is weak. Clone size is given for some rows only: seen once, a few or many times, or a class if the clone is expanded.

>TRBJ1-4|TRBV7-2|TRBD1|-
TGTGCCAGCAGCTCGGGACAGGGTGGTGAAAAACTGTTTTTT
CASSSGQGGEKLFF
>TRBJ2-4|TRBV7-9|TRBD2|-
TGTGCCAGCACCCCCGGGACTAGCGGAAACATTCAGTACTTC
CASTPGTSGNIQYF
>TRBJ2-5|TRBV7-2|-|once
TGTGCCAGCAGCTCAACCGGGAGTACGGGAGAGACCCAGTACTTC
CASSSTGSTGETQYF
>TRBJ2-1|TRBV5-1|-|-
TGCGCCAGCAGCTTGAATCTTGGCGGAGACTACAATGAGCAGTTCTTC
CASSLNLGGDYNEQFF
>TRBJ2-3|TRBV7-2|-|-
TGTGCCAGCAGAGGGCAGGGTTGGGGCACAGATACGCAGTATTTT
CASRGQGWGTDTQYF
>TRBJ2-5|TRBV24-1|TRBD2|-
TGTGCCACCGAAACGCTAGCGGGGCCACAAGAGACCCAGTACTTC
CATETLAGPQETQYF
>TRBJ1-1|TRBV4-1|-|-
TGCGCCAGCAGCCAAGATTCACGATACAGGGCTGAAGCTTTCTTT
CASSQDSRYRAEAFF
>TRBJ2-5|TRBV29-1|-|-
TGCAGCGTTACTAAGACAGGCCACACGGCCCAGTACTTC
CSVTKTGHTAQYF
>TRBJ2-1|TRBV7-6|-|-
TGTGCCAGCAGCTACCCATATCGTGGGTACAATGAGCAGTTCTTC
CASSYPYRGYNEQFF
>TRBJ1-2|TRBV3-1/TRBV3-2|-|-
TGTGCCAGCAGTAGAGGCGACTATGGCTACACCTTC
CASSRGDYGYTF
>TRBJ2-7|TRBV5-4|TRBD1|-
TGTGCCAGCAGCTTTAAACAGGGGAACTACGAGCAGTACTTC
CASSFKQGNYEQYF
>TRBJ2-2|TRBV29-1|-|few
TGCAGCGTACTGAGGGCTGGGGAGCTGTTTTTT
CSVLRAGELFF
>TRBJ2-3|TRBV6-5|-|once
TGTGCCAGCAGTTCCGCAGGGAGCACAGATACGCAGTATTTT
CASSSAGSTDTQYF